The clone carrying this T cell receptor (beta chain) occurred once. The target antigen is unknown. Between the trimmed V and J ends, which lost 0 bases and 7 bases, there was a span of 13 bases. This CDR3 contains 16 residues. The germline V gene has CDR1 MGHRA and CDR2 YSYEKL. TCRdb's table, derived via immunoSEQ multiplex PCR, lists solely in-frame clones and lacks some. Found here are around 140,000 clones, roughly 91% of them singletons; the top ten hold roughly 1%. Any history of autoimmune disease or systemic immunosuppression disqualified patients. This specimen comes from a study of OX40 agonist ivuxolimab in advanced cancers. Findings and limits, study-wide: Those patients achieving a partial response at 0.1-3.0 mg/kg showed among the lowest clonal expansion.

The specimen was CD4+ or CD8+ T cells sorted from blood, collected in a trial of the OX40 agonist ivuxolimab. The receptor's source is an adult with an advanced solid tumor such as melanoma, head and neck, liver or kidney cancer. The chain combines TRBV4-1 with TRBJ1-6, with unresolved D. The CDR3 sequence is CASSQDPGPQNSPLHF. CDR3 nucleotides: TGCGCCAGCAGCCAAGATCCGGGCCCCCAAAATTCACCCCTCCACTTT.